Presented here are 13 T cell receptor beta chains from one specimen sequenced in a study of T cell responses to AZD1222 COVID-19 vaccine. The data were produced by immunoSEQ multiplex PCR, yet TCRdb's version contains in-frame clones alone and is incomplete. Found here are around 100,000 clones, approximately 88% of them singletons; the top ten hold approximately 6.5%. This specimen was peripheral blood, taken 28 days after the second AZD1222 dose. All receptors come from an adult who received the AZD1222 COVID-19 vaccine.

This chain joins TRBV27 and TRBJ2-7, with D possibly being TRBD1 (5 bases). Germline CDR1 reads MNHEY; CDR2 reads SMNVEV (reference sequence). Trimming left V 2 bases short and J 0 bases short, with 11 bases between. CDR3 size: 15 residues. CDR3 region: CASSLRRQNSYEQYF. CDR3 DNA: TGTGCCAGCAGTTTAAGGAGACAGAACTCCTACGAGCAGTACTTC.

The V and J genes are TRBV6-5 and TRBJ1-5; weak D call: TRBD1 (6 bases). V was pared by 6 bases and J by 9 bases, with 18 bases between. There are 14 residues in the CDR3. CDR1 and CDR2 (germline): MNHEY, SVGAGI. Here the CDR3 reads CASSDRQERGPQHF. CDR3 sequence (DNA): TGTGCCAGCAGCGACCGACAGGAAAGGGGGCCCCAGCATTTT.

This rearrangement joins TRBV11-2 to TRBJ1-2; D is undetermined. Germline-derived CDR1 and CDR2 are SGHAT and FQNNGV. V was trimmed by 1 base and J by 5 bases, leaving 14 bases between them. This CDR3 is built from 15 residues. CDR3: CASSLGSGEFYGYTF. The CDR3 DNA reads TGTGCCAGCAGCTTAGGGTCGGGAGAATTTTATGGCTACACCTTC.

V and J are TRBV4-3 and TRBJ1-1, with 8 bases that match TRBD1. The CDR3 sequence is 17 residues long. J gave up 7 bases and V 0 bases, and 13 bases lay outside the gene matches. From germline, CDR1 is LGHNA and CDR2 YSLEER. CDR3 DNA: TGCGCCAGCAGCCAAGAAGTTGCCGGCCAGGGGGCCTTTGAAGCTTTCTTT. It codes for CASSQEVAGQGAFEAFF.

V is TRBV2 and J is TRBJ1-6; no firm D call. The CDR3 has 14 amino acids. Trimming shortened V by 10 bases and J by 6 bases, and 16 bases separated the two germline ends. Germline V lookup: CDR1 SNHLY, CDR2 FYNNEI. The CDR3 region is CATRWAEINSPLHF. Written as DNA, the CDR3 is TGTGCCACCCGCTGGGCGGAGATTAATTCACCCCTCCACTTT.

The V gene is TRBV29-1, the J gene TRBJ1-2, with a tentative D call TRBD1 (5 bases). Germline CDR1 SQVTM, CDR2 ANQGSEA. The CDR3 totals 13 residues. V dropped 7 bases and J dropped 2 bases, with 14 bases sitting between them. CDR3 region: CSAADNPNYGYTF. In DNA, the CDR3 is TGCAGCGCCGCGGACAACCCGAACTATGGCTACACCTTC.

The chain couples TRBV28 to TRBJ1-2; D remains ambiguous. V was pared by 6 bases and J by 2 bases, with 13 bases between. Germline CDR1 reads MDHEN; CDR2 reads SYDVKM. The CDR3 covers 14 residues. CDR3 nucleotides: TGTGCCAGCAGGTCCGCGGGATCCAACTATGGCTACACCTTC. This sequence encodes CASRSAGSNYGYTF.

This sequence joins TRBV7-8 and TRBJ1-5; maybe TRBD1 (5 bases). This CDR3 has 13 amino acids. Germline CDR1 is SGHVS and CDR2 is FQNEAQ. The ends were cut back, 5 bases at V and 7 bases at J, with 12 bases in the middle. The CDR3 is CASSPQTDQPQHF. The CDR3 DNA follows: TGTGCCAGCAGCCCTCAGACAGACCAGCCCCAGCATTTT.

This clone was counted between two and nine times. CDR3 sequence (DNA): TGTGCCAGCAGCCGAGACAGGAGCGATCCCTATGGCTACACCTTC. This sequence encodes CASSRDRSDPYGYTF. V gene TRBV6-5 combines with J gene TRBJ1-2; weak D call: TRBD1 (6 bases). The CDR3 covers 15 residues. V lost 6 bases and J 4 bases, leaving 18 bases between the germline ends. Germline loops: CDR1 MNHEY, CDR2 SVGAGI.

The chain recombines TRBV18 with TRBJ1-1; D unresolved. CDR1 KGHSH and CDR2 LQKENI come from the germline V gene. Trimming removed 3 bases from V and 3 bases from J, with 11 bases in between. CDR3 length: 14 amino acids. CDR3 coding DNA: TGTGCCAGCTCACCTACTTCTAGGGACACTGAAGCTTTCTTT. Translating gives CASSPTSRDTEAFF.

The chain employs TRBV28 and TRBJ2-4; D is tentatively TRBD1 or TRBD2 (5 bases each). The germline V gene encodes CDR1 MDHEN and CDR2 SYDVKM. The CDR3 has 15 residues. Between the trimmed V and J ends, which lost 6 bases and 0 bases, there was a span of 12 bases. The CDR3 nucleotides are TGTGCCAGCAGAAGGGGACCCTTAGCCAAAAACATTCAGTACTTC. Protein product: CASRRGPLAKNIQYF.

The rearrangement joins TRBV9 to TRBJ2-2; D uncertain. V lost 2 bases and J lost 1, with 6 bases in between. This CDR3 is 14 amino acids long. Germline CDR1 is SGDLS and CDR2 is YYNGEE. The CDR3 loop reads CASSVAVNTGELFF. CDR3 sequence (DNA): TGTGCCAGCAGCGTCGCAGTGAACACCGGGGAGCTGTTTTTT.

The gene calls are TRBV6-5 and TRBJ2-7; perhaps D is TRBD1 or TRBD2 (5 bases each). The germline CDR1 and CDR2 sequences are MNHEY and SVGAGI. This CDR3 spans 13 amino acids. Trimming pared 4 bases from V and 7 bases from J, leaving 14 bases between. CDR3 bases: TGTGCCAGCAGTTCGAGGGGAACGGGGGAGCAGTACTTC. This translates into CASSSRGTGEQYF.